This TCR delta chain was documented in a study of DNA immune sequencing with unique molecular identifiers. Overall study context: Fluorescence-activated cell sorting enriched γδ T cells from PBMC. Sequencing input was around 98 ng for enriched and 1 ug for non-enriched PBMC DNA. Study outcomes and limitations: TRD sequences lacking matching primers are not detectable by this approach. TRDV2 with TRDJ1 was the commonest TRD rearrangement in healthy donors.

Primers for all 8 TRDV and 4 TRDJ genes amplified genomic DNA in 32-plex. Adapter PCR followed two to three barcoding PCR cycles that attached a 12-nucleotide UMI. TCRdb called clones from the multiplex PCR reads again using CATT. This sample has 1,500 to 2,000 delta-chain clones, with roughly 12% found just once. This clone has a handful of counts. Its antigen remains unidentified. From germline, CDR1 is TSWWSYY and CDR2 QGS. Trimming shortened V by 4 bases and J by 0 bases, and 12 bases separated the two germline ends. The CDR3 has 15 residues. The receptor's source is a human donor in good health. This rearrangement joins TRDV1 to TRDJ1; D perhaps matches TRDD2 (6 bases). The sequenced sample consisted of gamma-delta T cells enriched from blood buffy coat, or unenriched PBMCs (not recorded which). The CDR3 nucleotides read TGTGCTCTTGGGGCCGCTCTTCCTTACACCGATAAACTCATCTTT. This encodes CALGAALPYTDKLIF.